This T cell receptor (beta chain) was captured in a study of control samples from healthy donors and cancer patients. The V gene end was trimmed by 5 bases and the J gene end by 4 bases; junction bases not matched to a gene: 9. There are 16 residues in the CDR3. CDR1 is SEHNR and CDR2 is FQNEAQ in the germline V gene (reference sequence). The protocol was immunoSEQ multiplex PCR, while the TCRdb copy is restricted to in-frame clones and leaves out a portion. The sample includes 120,000 or so clones, 87% seen only once; the top ten take 7% to 10%. The sample taken for sequencing was blood. This chain uses TRBV7-9 with TRBJ2-3, with 10 bases that match TRBD1. The receptor comes from a man in his forties or fifties in good health. The CDR3 coding sequence is TGTGCCAGCAGCACCCCCGAGACAGGGGGCCCAGATACGCAGTATTTT. It specifies CASSTPETGGPDTQYF.